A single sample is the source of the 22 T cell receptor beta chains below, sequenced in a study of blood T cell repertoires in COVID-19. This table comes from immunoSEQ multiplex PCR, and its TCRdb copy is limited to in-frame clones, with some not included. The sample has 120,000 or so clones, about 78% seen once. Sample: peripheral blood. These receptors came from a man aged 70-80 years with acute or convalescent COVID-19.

The CDR3 nucleotides are TGTGCCAGCAGTAGCTTCTACGAGCAGTACTTC. The encoded protein is CASSSFYEQYF. The chain employs TRBV2 and TRBJ2-7; D is unresolved. The germline V and J ends were trimmed by 5 bases and 3 bases, with 5 bases remaining between them. This CDR3 has 11 amino acids. CDR1 and CDR2 from the germline V gene are SNHLY and FYNNEI.

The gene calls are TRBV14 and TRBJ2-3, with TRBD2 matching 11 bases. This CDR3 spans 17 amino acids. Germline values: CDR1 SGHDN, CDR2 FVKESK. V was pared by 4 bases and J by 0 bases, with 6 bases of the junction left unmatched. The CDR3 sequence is CASSPLTSGASTDTQYF. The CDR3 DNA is TGTGCCAGCAGCCCACTGACTAGCGGGGCTAGCACAGATACGCAGTATTTT.

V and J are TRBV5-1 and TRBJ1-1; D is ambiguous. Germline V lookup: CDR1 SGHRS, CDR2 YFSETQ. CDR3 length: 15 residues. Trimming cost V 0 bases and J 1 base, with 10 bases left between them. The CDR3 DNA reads TGCGCCAGCAGCTTGGCAGGATTCGGGAACACTGAAGCTTTCTTT. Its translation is CASSLAGFGNTEAFF.

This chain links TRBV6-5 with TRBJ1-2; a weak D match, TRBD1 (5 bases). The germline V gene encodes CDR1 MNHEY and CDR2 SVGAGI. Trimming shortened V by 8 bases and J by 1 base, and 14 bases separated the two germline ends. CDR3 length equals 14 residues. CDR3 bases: TGTGCCAGCGGGGCCAGCTTTGGTAACTATGGCTACACCTTC. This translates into CASGASFGNYGYTF.

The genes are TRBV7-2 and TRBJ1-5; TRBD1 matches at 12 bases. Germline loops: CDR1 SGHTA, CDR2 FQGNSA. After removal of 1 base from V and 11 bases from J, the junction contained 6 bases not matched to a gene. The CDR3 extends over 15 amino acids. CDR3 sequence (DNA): TGTGCCAGCAGCTTAGGGGGGACAGGGGGCGCAGCCCAGCATTTT. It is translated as CASSLGGTGGAAQHF.

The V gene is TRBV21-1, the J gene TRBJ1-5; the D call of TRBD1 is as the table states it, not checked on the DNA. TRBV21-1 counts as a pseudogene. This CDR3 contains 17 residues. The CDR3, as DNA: TGTGCCAGCAGTCCCGTTACGGGACAGGGGGCTGGTCAGCCCCAGCATTTT. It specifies CASSPVTGQGAGQPQHF.

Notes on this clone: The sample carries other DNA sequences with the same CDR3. The CDR3 sequence: CASSLPTGVNTGELFF. The CDR3 DNA reads as TGCGCCAGCAGCTTGCCGACAGGAGTGAACACCGGGGAGCTGTTTTTT. The genes are TRBV5-1 and TRBJ2-2; TRBD1 is a possible D gene (6 bases). Germline assignment: CDR1 SGHRS and CDR2 YFSETQ. V lost 1 base and J 1 base, leaving 11 bases between the germline ends. The CDR3 totals 16 residues. The variable domain in full, with the rest retrieved from reference TRBV5-1 and TRBJ2-2, is KAGVTQTPRYLIKTRGQQVTLSCSPISGHRSVSWYQQTPGQGLQFLFEYFSETQRNKGNFPGRFSGRQFSNSRSEMNVSTLELGDSALYLCASSLPTGVNTGELFFGEGSRLTVL.

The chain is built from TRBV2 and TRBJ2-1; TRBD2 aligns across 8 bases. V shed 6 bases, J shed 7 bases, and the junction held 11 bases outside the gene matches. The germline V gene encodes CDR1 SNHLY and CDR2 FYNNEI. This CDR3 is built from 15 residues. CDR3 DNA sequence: TGTGCCAGCAGGGACAAGACTAGCGCGTTTAATGAGCAGTTCTTC. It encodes CASRDKTSAFNEQFF.

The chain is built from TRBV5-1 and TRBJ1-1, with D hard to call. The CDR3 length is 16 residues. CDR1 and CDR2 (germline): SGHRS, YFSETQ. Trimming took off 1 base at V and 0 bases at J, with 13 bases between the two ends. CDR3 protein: CASSLSGLRMNTEAFF. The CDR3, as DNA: TGCGCCAGCAGCTTGTCAGGACTTCGCATGAACACTGAAGCTTTCTTT. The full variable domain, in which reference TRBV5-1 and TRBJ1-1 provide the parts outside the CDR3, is KAGVTQTPRYLIKTRGQQVTLSCSPISGHRSVSWYQQTPGQGLQFLFEYFSETQRNKGNFPGRFSGRQFSNSRSEMNVSTLELGDSALYLCASSLSGLRMNTEAFFGQGTRLTVV.

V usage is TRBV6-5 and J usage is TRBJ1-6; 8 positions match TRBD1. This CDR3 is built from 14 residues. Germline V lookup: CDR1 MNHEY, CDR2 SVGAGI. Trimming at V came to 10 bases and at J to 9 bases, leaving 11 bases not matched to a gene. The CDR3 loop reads CATAGGAIGSPLHF. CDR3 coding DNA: TGTGCCACAGCAGGGGGCGCGATAGGTTCACCCCTCCACTTT.

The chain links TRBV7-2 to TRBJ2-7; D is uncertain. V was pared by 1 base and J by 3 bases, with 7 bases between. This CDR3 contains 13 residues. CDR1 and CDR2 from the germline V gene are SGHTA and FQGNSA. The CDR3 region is CASSLGRSYEQYF. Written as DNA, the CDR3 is TGTGCCAGCAGCTTAGGACGGAGCTACGAGCAGTACTTC.

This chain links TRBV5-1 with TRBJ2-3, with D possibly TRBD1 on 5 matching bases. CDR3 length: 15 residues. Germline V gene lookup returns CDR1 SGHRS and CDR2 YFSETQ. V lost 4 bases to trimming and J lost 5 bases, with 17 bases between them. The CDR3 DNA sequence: TGCGCCAGCAGCCCGGACGGTCTAACAGGAGATACGCAGTATTTT. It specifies CASSPDGLTGDTQYF. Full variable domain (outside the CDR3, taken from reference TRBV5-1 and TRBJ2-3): KAGVTQTPRYLIKTRGQQVTLSCSPISGHRSVSWYQQTPGQGLQFLFEYFSETQRNKGNFPGRFSGRQFSNSRSEMNVSTLELGDSALYLCASSPDGLTGDTQYFGPGTRLTVL.

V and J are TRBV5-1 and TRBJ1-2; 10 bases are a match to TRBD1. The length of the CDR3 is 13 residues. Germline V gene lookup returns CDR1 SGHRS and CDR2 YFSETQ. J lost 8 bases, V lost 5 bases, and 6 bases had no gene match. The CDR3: CASSLGTGDGYTF. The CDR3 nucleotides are TGCGCCAGCAGTCTTGGGACAGGGGACGGCTACACCTTC.

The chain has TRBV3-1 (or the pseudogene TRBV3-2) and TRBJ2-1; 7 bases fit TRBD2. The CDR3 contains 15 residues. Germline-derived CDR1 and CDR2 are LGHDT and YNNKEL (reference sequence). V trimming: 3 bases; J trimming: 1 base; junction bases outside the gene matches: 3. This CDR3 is CASSQWEGSYNEQFF. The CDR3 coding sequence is TGTGCCAGCAGCCAGTGGGAGGGTTCCTACAATGAGCAGTTCTTC.

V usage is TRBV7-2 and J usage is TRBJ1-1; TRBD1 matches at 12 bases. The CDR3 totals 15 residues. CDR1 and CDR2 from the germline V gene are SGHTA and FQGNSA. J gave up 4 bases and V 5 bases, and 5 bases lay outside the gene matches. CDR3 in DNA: TGTGCCAGCAGCCGGGACAGGGGGCTGAGCACTGAAGCTTTCTTT. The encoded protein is CASSRDRGLSTEAFF.

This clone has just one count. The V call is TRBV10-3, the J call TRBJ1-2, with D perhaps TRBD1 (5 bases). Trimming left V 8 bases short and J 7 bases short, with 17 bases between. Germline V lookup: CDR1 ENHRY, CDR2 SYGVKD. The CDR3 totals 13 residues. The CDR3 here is CAIEQADGGGYTF. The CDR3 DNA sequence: TGTGCCATCGAACAGGCCGACGGGGGTGGCTACACCTTC.

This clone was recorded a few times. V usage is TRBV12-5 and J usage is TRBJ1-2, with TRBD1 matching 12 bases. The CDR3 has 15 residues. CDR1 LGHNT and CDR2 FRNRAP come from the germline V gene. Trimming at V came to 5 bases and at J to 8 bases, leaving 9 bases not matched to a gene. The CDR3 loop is CASGPPGTGGRGYTF. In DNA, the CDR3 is TGTGCTAGTGGTCCGCCCGGGACAGGGGGCAGGGGCTACACCTTC.

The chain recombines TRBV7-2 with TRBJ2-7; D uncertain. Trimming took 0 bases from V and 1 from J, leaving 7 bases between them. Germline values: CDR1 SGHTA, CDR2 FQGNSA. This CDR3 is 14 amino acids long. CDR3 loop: CASSLAPTSYEQYF. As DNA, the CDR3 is TGTGCCAGCAGCTTAGCGCCGACTTCCTACGAGCAGTACTTC.

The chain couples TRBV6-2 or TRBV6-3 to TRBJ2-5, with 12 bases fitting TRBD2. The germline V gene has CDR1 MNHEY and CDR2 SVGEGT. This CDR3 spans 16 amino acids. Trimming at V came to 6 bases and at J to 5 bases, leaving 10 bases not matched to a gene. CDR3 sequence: CASSPGLAGTSETQYF. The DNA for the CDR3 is TGTGCCAGCAGCCCCGGACTAGCGGGGACATCGGAGACCCAGTACTTC.

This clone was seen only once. The CDR3 nucleotides are TGTGCCAGCAGCTGGGGGTCTAGCGGGGGGAGCACAGATACGCAGTATTTT. This codes for CASSWGSSGGSTDTQYF. The chain employs TRBV5-4 and TRBJ2-3; 11 bases match TRBD2. The CDR3 runs to 17 residues. J was trimmed by 0 bases and V by 3 bases; bases with no gene match: 6. Germline assignment: CDR1 SGHNT and CDR2 YYREEE (reference sequence).

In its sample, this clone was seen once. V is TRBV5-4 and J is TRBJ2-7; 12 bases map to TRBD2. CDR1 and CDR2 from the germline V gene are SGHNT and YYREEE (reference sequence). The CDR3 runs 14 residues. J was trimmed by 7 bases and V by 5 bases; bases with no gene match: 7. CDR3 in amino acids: CASSSQLAGGEQYF. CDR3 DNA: TGTGCCAGCAGTTCCCAACTAGCGGGGGGAGAGCAGTACTTC. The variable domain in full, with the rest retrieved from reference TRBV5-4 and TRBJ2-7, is ETGVTQSPTHLIKTRGQQVTLRCSSQSGHNTVSWYQQALGQGPQFIFQYYREEENGRGNFPPRFSGLQFPNYSSELNVNALELDDSALYLCASSSQLAGGEQYFGPGTRLTVT.

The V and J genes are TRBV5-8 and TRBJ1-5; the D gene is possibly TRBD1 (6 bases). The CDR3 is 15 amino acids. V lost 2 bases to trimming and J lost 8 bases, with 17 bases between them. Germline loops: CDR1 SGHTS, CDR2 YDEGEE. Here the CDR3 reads CASSFGQGSREPQHF. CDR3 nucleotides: TGTGCCAGCAGCTTCGGGCAGGGGTCTCGAGAGCCCCAGCATTTT.